A selection of T cell receptor beta chains follows, all from one sample in a study of T cells and Merkel cell carcinoma outcomes. Profiling relied on immunoSEQ multiplex PCR, and the TCRdb table lists in-frame clones only, not all of them. The sample records around 3,200 clones, roughly 92% being singletons. Sequenced sample: tumor tissue from Merkel cell carcinoma. All receptors derive from a human donor with Merkel cell carcinoma. Both conserved end residues are part of each CDR3. The D gene is left open where the match is weak. Clone size, where shown, is once, few, many, or a class for clones that have expanded.

size: -; D: -; V: TRBV4-2; J: TRBJ2-3; DNA: TGTGCCAGCAGCCAAGGTCTGGGCCAGGAGGTCCGGGATACGCAGTATTTT; CDR3: CASSQGLGQEVRDTQYF
size: -; D: TRBD2; V: TRBV2; J: TRBJ2-1; DNA: TGTGCCAGCAGTGCCGGGACTAGCGCCTTCAATGAGCAGTTCTTC; CDR3: CASSAGTSAFNEQFF
size: -; D: -; V: TRBV6-4; J: TRBJ2-1; DNA: TGTGCCAGCAGTAAGGCGGCTAGTGGGCTCAATGAGCAGTTCTTC; CDR3: CASSKAASGLNEQFF
size: -; D: -; V: TRBV6-5; J: TRBJ2-4; DNA: TGTGCCAGCAGACCTCCGGGGAGCGACATTCAGTACTTC; CDR3: CASRPPGSDIQYF
size: few; D: TRBD2; V: TRBV5-1; J: TRBJ2-1; DNA: TGCGCCAGCAGCTTGGTGAGGGAGGGCCCTGATGAGCAGTTCTTC; CDR3: CASSLVREGPDEQFF
size: -; D: TRBD1; V: TRBV15; J: TRBJ2-7; DNA: TGTGCCACCAGCACCCGACAGGGTGCCGCCTACGAGCAGTACTTC; CDR3: CATSTRQGAAYEQYF
size: -; D: -; V: TRBV20-1; J: TRBJ2-7; DNA: TGCAGCGTAGGGACGGGGCAGTACTTC; CDR3: CSVGTGQYF
size: -; D: TRBD2; V: TRBV15; J: TRBJ2-3; DNA: TGTGCCACCAGCGGATGGACTAGCGGGAGAGGAGATACGCAGTATTTT; CDR3: CATSGWTSGRGDTQYF
size: -; D: -; V: TRBV18; J: TRBJ2-7; DNA: TGTGCCAGCTCACCGGGACACAGCTCCTACGAGCAGTACTTC; CDR3: CASSPGHSSYEQYF
size: -; D: TRBD1; V: TRBV5-4; J: TRBJ2-7; DNA: TGTGCCAGCAGCTTGGGAGGGGACAGCTCCTACGAGCAGTACTTC; CDR3: CASSLGGDSSYEQYF
size: -; D: TRBD2; V: TRBV5-1; J: TRBJ2-7; DNA: TGCGCCAGCACCGAAGGGACTAGCGGGACTTACGAGCAGTACTTC; CDR3: CASTEGTSGTYEQYF
size: -; D: TRBD1; V: TRBV5-1; J: TRBJ2-2; DNA: TGCGCCAGCTGCGACAGGGGGAGTACCGGGGAGCTGTTTTTT; CDR3: CASCDRGSTGELFF
size: few; D: -; V: TRBV5-1; J: TRBJ1-1; DNA: TGCGCCAGCAGCTTGGGACGGTTTGGGGTGGGCACTGAAGCTTTCTTT; CDR3: CASSLGRFGVGTEAFF
size: -; D: TRBD1; V: TRBV30; J: TRBJ1-5; DNA: TGTGCCTGGATTCCTAGGGGGACAGCCAGCGTTAAGGAATGGCAGCCCCAGCATTTT; CDR3: CAWIPRGTASVKEWQPQHF
size: -; D: -; V: TRBV10-2; J: TRBJ2-7; DNA: TGCGCCAGCAGAACGACAGGTGAGGCCTACGAGCAGTACTTC; CDR3: CASRTTGEAYEQYF
size: -; D: -; V: TRBV18; J: TRBJ1-4; DNA: TGTGCCAGCTCACCCCTTGGACCGTCGACAAATGAAAAACTGTTTTTT; CDR3: CASSPLGPSTNEKLFF
size: -; D: TRBD2; V: TRBV9; J: TRBJ2-1; DNA: TGTGCCAGCAGCACAGGACTAGCGGGAGGAAGTGATAATGAGCAGTTCTTC; CDR3: CASSTGLAGGSDNEQFF
size: -; D: TRBD1; V: TRBV6-1; J: TRBJ2-4; DNA: TGTGCCAGCAGTGAGATTCAGGGGGCGAACATTCAGTACTTC; CDR3: CASSEIQGANIQYF
size: -; D: TRBD1; V: TRBV19; J: TRBJ2-3; DNA: TGTGCCAGTAGTATCGTCGGGACAGCGGCCGATACGCAGTATTTT; CDR3: CASSIVGTAADTQYF
size: -; D: -; V: TRBV7-2; J: TRBJ2-5; DNA: TGTGCCAGCAGCTTAGTGGGGCAGCTCCAAGAGACCCAGTACTTC; CDR3: CASSLVGQLQETQYF
size: -; D: -; V: TRBV7-8; J: TRBJ1-1; DNA: TGTGCCAGCAGCTTAAGGGAGACTGAAGCTTTCTTT; CDR3: CASSLRETEAFF
size: -; D: -; V: TRBV27; J: TRBJ2-7; DNA: TGTGCCAGCAGCACTGCTGAGGACAGTACCTACGAGCAGTACTTC; CDR3: CASSTAEDSTYEQYF